The present entry profiles one T cell receptor (beta chain) with its context. In this sample, this clone turned up once. The clone's antigen remains unknown. No quality values exist for individual bases; no much larger clone is one base distant. TCR CDR3 regions were amplified from genomic DNA by multiplex PCR using the deep immunoSEQ assay. Extracted genomic DNA from each cell subset was distributed evenly across all wells of several immunoSEQ 96-well plates, and each plate was treated as a replicate. For sorted subsets, approximately 210 ng of genomic DNA, equivalent to 30,000 or so T cell genomes, went into each replicate PCR. The purified libraries were quantified using a Qubit 3.0 fluorometer, sized with a Bioanalyzer 2100, and then quantified again using the KAPA Library Quantification kit. A separate single-read 150-cycle Illumina NextSeq 550 flow cell was used to sequence each immunoSEQ 96-well plate. Per the authors' processing: The immunoSEQ output contained only junctional sequences without quality scores, so filtering could not match that applied to full-length reads. Sequences were annotated with PyIR, a Python wrapper for IgBLAST v1.9, and V/J genes and CDR3 were assigned using IMGT germline references. Any read was removed if the V/J assignment was weak (E-value above 1e-6), the CDR3 was missing, or the read contained stop codons, out-of-frame junctions, or ambiguous translated residues. V3J clonotypes were defined as sequences sharing the same inferred V gene, J gene, and CDR3 amino acid sequence. To compute the percentage overlap between repertoires, the number of shared unique clonotypes was divided by the size of the smaller repertoire. RTK rarefaction, the Chao1 estimator, and Recon v2.1 estimates of unobserved clonotypes were used to assess repertoire richness. OLGA was used to compute generation probabilities for all TCRbeta clonotypes that the gDNA method yielded from a few donors. TCRdb stores this immuneACCESS table with in-frame sequences only. Part of the clones is absent; in the studies checked, under half of the shortfall reflects unresolved V genes, and no reason is known for the rest. Clone size and V and J calls were adopted from that table, with D and trimming inferred from the DNA. Counted in this sample were fewer than 1 million clones; 96% of them appeared once. Of the sample, about 0.21% falls within the top ten clones.

This entry is derived from a study of shared clonotypes between healthy human individuals (TCRdb year 2020). Turning to the overall study: The cohort included three men and a couple of women between 18 and 49 years of age. For each donor, CD4 naive and CD4 memory were each given three plates, CD8 naive was given two plates, and CD8 memory was given one plate. To estimate repertoire size and how much clonotype sharing occurs between individuals, the study deeply sequenced the blood TCR repertoires of a handful of healthy adults. To increase sequencing depth and limit assay-specific biases, different laboratories used diverse techniques to prepare libraries and sequence TCR repertoires. Per donor, leukapheresis produced somewhere between about 0.94 and 9.5 billion PBMCs.

CD8 naive samples consisted of CD45RO-negative cells that were positively selected for CCR7, yielding a CD45RA+CCR7+ population without TemRA cells. Healthy HIV-negative adults with no recently reported acute infections or vaccinations were included as donors. Every donor was a Caucasian adult residing in Nashville, Tennessee, USA. Blood was obtained by leukapheresis, after which PBMCs were separated by Ficoll-Histopaque density gradient centrifugation and cryopreserved in liquid nitrogen vapor phase. Purity and quantity of every magnetically sorted T cell population were checked by analytical flow cytometry. From each sorted fraction, genomic DNA was isolated and quantified by UV absorbance on a Nanodrop 2000c. CDR1 SEHNR and CDR2 FQNEAQ were looked up in the germline V gene (reference sequence). Trimming removed 7 bases from V and 7 bases from J; the gene matches leave 10 bases unexplained. The CDR3 holds 14 amino acids from the cysteine to the phenylalanine. The only DNA kept is the CDR3, 42 bases in frame from the first base.

What the work shows at the level of the full study, not this receptor alone: Based on pairwise subsampling, the degree of clonotype sharing among donors was expected to be affected by sequencing depth. The genetic and exposure-history diversity represented was limited by the small number of donors. Rarefaction of sorted-subset datasets indicated incomplete sequencing despite the large sequencing depth. About 5% of naive CD4, 3.5% of naive CD8, approximately 2.2% of memory CD4, and about 0.4% of memory CD8 clonotypes were shared across several donors. Naive subsets generally had larger estimated clonotype richness than memory subsets did. Sampling was restricted to blood, and TCR repertoires in tissues likely differ from the TCR repertoires found in blood. Clonotypes shared by all four sorted-subset donors showed higher generation probabilities than non-shared clonotypes.

Sequencing used naive CD8+ T cells sorted from blood. Read against the paper, the sample's cell subset or site label means: CD45RA+CCR7+. The sequence came from a man aged 30 to 45 in good health. The V gene is TRBV7-9 and the J gene is TRBJ1-5; TRBD1 agrees with 7 junctional bases. The nucleotides are TGTGCCAGCACAGGGCCCCAGGGGGAACAGCCCCAGCATTTT. Its protein product is CASTGPQGEQPQHF.